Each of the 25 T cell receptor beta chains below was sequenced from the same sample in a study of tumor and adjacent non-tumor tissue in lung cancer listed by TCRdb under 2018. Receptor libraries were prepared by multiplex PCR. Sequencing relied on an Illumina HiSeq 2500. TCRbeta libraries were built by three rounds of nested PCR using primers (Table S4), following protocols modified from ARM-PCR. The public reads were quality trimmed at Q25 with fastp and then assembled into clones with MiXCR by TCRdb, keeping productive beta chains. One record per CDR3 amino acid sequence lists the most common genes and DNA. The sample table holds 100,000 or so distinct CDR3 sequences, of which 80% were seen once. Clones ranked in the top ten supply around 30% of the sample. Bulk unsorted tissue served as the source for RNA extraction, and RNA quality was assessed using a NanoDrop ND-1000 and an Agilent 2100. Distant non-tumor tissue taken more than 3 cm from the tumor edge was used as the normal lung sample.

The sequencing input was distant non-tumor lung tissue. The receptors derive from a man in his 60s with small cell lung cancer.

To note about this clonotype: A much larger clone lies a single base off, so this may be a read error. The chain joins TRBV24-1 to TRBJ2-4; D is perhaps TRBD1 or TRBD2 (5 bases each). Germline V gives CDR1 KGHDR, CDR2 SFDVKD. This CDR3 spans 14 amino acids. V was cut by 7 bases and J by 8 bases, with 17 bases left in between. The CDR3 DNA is TGTGCCACCAGCGGGACGGGGAAGACGGACATTCAGTACTTC. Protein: CATSGTGKTDIQYF.

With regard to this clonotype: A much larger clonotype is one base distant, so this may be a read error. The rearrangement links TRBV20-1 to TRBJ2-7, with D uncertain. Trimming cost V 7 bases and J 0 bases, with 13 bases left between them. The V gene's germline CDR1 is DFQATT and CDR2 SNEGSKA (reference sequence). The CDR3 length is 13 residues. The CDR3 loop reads CSVKLPSSYEQYF. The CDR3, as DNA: TGCAGTGTTAAACTCCCCAGCTCCTACGAGCAGTACTTC.

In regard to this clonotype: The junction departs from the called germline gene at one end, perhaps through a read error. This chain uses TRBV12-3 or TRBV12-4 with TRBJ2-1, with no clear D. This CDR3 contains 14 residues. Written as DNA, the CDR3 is TGTGCCAGCAGTATTTCGACACCCTACAATGAGCAATTCTTC. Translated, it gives CASSISTPYNEQFF.

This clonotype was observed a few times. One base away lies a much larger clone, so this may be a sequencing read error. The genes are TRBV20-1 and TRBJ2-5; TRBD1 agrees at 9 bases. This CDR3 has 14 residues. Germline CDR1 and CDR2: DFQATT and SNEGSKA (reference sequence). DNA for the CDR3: TGCAATGCTCGGACAGGGGAGGGCGAAGAGACCCAGTACTTC. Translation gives CNARTGEGEETQYF.

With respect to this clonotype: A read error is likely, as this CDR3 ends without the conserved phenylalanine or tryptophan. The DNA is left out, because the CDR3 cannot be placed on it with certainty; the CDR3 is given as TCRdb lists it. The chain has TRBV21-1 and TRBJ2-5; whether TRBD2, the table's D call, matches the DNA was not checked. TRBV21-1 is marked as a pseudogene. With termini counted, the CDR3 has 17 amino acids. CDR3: CASSKYIRTEYQETQYI.

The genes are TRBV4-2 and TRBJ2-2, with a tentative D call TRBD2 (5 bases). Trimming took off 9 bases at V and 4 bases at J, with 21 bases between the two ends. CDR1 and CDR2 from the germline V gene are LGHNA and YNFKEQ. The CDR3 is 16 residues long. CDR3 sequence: CASSQDLRASTGELFF. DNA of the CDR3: TGTGCCAGTAGTCAAGATTTGAGGGCCAGCACCGGGGAGCTGTTTTTT.

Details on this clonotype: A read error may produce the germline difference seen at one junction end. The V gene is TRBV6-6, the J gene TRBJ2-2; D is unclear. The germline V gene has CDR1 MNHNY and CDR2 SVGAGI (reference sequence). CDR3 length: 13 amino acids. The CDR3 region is CACRSTNTAELFF. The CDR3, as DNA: TGTGCCTGCAGAAGTACGAACACCGCGGAGCTGTTTTTT.

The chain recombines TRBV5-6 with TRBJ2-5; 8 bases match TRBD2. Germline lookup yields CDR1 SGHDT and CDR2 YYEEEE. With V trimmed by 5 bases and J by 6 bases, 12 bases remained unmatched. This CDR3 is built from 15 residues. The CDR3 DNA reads TGTGCCAGCAGGCGACCCAGGACTAGCACCCAGACCCAGTACTTC. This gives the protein CASRRPRTSTQTQYF.

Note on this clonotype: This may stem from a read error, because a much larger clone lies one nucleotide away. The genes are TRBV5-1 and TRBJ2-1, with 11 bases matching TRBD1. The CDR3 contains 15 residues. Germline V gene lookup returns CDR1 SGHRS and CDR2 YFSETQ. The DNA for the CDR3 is TGCGCCAGCAGCCTTGGACAGGGGGCATCCAATGAGCAGCTCTTC. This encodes CASSLGQGASNEQLF.

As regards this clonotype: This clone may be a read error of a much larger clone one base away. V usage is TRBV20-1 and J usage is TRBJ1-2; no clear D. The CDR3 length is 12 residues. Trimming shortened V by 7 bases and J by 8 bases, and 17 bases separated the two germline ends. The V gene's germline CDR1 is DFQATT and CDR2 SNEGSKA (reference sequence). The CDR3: CSVRTEARGYTF. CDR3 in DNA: TGCAGTGTTCGAACCGAGGCGAGGGGCTACACCTTC.

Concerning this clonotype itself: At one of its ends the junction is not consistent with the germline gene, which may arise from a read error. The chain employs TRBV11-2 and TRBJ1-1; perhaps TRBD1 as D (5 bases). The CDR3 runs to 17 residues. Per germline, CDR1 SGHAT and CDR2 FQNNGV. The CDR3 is CASRLTWGVGRNTQAFF. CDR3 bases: TGTGCCAGCAGGTTAACATGGGGCGTGGGTAGGAACACTCAAGCTTTCTTT.

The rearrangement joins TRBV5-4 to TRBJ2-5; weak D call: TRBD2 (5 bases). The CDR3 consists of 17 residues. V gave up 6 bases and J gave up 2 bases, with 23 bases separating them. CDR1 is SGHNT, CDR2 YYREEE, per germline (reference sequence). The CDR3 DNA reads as TGTGCCAGCAACTGGGCCGCGCGAAGCGGAATGCAAGAGACCCAGTACTTC. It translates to CASNWAARSGMQETQYF.

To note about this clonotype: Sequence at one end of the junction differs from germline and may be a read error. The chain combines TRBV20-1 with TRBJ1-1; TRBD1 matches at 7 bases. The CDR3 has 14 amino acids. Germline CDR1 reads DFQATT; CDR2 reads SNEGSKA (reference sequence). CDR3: CSTGRGQTNTESFF. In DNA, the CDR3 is TGCAGTACTGGGAGGGGACAGACGAACACTGAATCTTTCTTT.

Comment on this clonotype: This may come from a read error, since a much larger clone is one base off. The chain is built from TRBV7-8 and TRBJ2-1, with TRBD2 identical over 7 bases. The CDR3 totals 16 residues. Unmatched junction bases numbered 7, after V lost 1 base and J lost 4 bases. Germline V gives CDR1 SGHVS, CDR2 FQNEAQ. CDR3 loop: CASSLGGAGDYNEQFF. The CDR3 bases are TGTGCCAGCAGCTTAGGAGGGGCGGGAGATTACAATGAGCAGTTCTTC.

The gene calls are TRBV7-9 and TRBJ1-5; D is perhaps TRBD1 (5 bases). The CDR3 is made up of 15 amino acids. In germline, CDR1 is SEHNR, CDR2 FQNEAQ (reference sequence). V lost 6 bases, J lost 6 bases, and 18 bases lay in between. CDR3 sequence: CASSVVQAEGQPQHF. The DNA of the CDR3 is TGTGCCAGCAGTGTCGTACAGGCGGAGGGTCAGCCCCAGCATTTT.

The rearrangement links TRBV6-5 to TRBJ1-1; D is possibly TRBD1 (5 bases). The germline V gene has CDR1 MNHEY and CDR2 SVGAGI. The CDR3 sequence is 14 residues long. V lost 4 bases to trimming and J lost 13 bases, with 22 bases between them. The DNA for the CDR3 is TGTGCCAGCAGTTTATTGCCAGGGCGGACTGCAGTTTTCTTT. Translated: CASSLLPGRTAVFF.

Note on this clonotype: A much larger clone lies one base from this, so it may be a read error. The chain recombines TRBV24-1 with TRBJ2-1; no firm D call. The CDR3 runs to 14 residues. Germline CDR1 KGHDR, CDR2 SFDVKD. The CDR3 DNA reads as TGTGCCACCAGTGAGACCGACGGATACAATAAGCAGTTCTTC. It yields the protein CATSETDGYNKQFF.

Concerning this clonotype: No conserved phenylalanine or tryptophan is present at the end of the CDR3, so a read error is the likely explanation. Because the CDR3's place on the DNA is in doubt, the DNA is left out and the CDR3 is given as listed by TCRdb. The CDR3 sequence: CSVEDRTSVTYEQYL. The chain combines TRBV29-1 with TRBJ2-7; TRBD2, as called in the table, went unchecked against the DNA. Ends included, the CDR3 has 15 residues. CDR1 is SQVTM, CDR2 ANQGSEA, per germline.

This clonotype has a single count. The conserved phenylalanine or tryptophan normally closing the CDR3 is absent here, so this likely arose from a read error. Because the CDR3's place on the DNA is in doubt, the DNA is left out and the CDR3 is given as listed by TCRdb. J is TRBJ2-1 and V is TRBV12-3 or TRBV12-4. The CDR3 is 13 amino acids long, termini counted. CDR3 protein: CASTLGLYNERFL.

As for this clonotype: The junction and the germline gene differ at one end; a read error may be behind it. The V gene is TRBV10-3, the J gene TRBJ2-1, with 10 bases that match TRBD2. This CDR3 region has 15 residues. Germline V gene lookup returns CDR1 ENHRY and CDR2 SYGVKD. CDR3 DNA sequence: TGTCCCATCAGTACAGCGGGAGGGTATTACAATGAGCAATTCTTC. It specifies CPISTAGGYYNEQFF.

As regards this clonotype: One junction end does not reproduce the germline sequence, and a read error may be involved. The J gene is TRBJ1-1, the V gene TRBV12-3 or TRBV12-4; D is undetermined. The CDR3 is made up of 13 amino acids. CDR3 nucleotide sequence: TGTGCCAGCAGCTTAGCTTCGAACACTGAAGTTTACTTT. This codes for CASSLASNTEVYF.

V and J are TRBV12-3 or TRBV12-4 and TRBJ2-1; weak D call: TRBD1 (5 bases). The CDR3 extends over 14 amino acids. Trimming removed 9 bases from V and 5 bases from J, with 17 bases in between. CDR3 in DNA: TGTGCCAGTGGTTCCGTGACAGAGCACAATGAGCAGTTCTTC. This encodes CASGSVTEHNEQFF.

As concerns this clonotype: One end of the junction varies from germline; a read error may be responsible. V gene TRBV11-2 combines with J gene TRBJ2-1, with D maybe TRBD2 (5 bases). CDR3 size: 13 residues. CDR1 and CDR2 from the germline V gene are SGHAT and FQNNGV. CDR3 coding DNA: TGCGCCAGCAGCTTGGATCCGCTAGCAGGTCCGTTCTTC. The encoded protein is CASSLDPLAGPFF.

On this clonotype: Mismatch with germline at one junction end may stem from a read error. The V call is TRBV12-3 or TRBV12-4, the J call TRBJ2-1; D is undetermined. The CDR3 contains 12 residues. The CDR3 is CTSSFSYNKQFF. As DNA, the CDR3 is TGTACCAGCAGTTTCTCCTACAATAAGCAGTTCTTC.

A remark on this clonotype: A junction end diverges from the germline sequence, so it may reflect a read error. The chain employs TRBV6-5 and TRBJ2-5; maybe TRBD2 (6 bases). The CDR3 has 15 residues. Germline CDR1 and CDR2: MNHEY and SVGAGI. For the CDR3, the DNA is TGTTCCAGCACCACGGACTACCTGTACCAAGAGACCCAGTACTTC. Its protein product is CSSTTDYLYQETQYF.